Below, 25 T cell receptor beta chains from the same sample are listed, as sequenced in a study of blood T cell repertoires in COVID-19. Sequenced by immunoSEQ multiplex PCR; TCRdb stores in-frame clones only, minus some. The table includes about 160,000 clones, about 86% detected once. The sample consisted of peripheral blood. Receptors originate from a woman aged 80 or over with acute or convalescent COVID-19.

This chain uses TRBV7-2 with TRBJ2-7; D is undetermined. V lost 4 bases and J 0 bases, leaving 4 bases between the germline ends. Germline V lookup: CDR1 SGHTA, CDR2 FQGNSA. The CDR3 covers 12 residues. The CDR3 loop is CASSSPSYEQYF. The CDR3 nucleotides read TGTGCCAGCAGCTCTCCCTCCTACGAGCAGTACTTC.

The chain uses TRBV9 and TRBJ2-5; possibly TRBD1 for D (5 bases). V gave up 0 bases and J gave up 2 bases, with 8 bases separating them. Germline V CDR1 and CDR2: SGDLS, YYNGEE. CDR3 length: 14 amino acids. CDR3 in amino acids: CASSVGQGQETQYF. For the CDR3, the DNA is TGTGCCAGCAGCGTAGGGCAGGGTCAAGAGACCCAGTACTTC.

This chain links TRBV7-2 with TRBJ1-2; D remains unclear. V was trimmed by 1 base and J by 4 bases, leaving 13 bases between them. CDR1 is SGHTA and CDR2 is FQGNSA in the germline V gene. This CDR3 is 15 amino acids long. CDR3 residues: CASSLGGGRAYGYTF. The CDR3 coding sequence is TGTGCCAGCAGCTTAGGTGGAGGGAGGGCCTATGGCTACACCTTC.

This chain uses TRBV7-9 with TRBJ2-7; no definite D call. Germline V gene data show CDR1 as SEHNR and CDR2 as FQNEAQ (reference sequence). The CDR3 extends over 14 amino acids. Trimming shortened V by 5 bases and J by 3 bases, and 14 bases separated the two germline ends. The CDR3 is CASSTAQTIYEQYF. CDR3 sequence (DNA): TGTGCCAGCAGCACCGCGCAGACAATCTACGAGCAGTACTTC.

The chain uses TRBV5-4 and TRBJ2-5, with 13 bases identical to TRBD2. With 4 bases clipped from V and 5 bases from J, the junction kept 11 bases outside the gene matches. This CDR3 contains 17 residues. Germline V gene data show CDR1 as SGHNT and CDR2 as YYREEE (reference sequence). The CDR3 DNA reads as TGTGCCAGCAGCGCGGGACTAGCGGGAACGGGCGAGGAGACCCAGTACTTC. Its translation is CASSAGLAGTGEETQYF.

V is TRBV10-1 and J is TRBJ1-2; 7 bases are shared with TRBD1. The CDR3 length is 19 residues. Trimming removed 0 bases from V and 1 base from J; junction bases left unmatched: 14. The V gene's germline CDR1 is WNHNN and CDR2 SYGVQD (reference sequence). DNA for the CDR3: TGCGCCAGCAGTGAGTCGATGAGGCAGGGGGGAAGAAATAACTATGGCTACACCTTC. It is translated as CASSESMRQGGRNNYGYTF.

CDR3 DNA sequence: TGTGCCAGCAGACTAGCGGGGGGGCTCAATGAGCAGTTCTTC. Protein product: CASRLAGGLNEQFF. The chain combines TRBV7-2 with TRBJ2-1; TRBD2 agrees at 13 bases. This CDR3 comprises 14 residues. V was clipped by 6 bases and J by 6 bases; unmatched bases: 2. CDR1 and CDR2 from the germline V gene are SGHTA and FQGNSA. The full variable domain, rest sourced from reference TRBV7-2 and TRBJ2-1, is GAGVSQSPSNKVTEKGKDVELRCDPISGHTALYWYRQSLGQGLEFLIYFQGNSAPDKSGLPSDRFSAERTGGSVSTLTIQRTQQEDSAVYLCASRLAGGLNEQFFGPGTRLTVL.

CDR3 DNA: TGTGCCAGCAGACGAGGACAGGGGGCGTACACTGAAGCTTTCTTT. It yields the protein CASRRGQGAYTEAFF. V and J are TRBV6-5 and TRBJ1-1; the match to TRBD1 covers 11 bases. V was pared by 6 bases and J by 3 bases, with 6 bases of the junction left unmatched. Germline V gives CDR1 MNHEY, CDR2 SVGAGI. The CDR3 runs 15 residues.

The CDR3 reads CASSAGYYEQYF. Written as DNA, the CDR3 is TGTGCCAGCAGTGCCGGGTACTACGAGCAGTACTTC. V usage is TRBV25-1 and J usage is TRBJ2-7; D is uncertain. Per the germline V gene, CDR1 is MGHDK and CDR2 is SYGVNS. The CDR3 is 12 residues long. V was shortened by 4 bases and J by 3 bases, with 7 bases between the two germline ends.

The chain has TRBV29-1 and TRBJ2-5, with D perhaps TRBD1 (5 bases). With 7 bases removed from V and 1 base from J, the gap between germline ends came to 16 bases. Germline V gene sequence: CDR1 SQVTM, CDR2 ANQGSEA. CDR3 length: 14 residues. CDR3 sequence reads: CSGALTVLQETQYF. The CDR3 DNA sequence: TGCAGCGGGGCCTTGACAGTACTCCAAGAGACCCAGTACTTC.

The chain joins TRBV6-5 to TRBJ2-5, with 10 positions matching TRBD1. The length of the CDR3 is 14 residues. V trimming: 7 bases; J trimming: 5 bases; junction bases outside the gene matches: 7. CDR1 is MNHEY and CDR2 is SVGAGI in the germline V gene. In DNA, the CDR3 is TGTGCCAGCACCATGGGACAGGGGTCTGAGACCCAGTACTTC. Its protein is CASTMGQGSETQYF.

The V and J genes are TRBV24-1 and TRBJ1-2; 9 nucleotides align to TRBD1. This CDR3 contains 18 residues. The V gene's germline CDR1 is KGHDR and CDR2 SFDVKD. V shed 2 bases, J shed 6 bases, and the junction held 15 bases outside the gene matches. In DNA form, the CDR3 reads TGTGCCACCAGTGATTCGTGGGCCCTCCGACAGGGGGTCCATGGCTACACCTTC. It yields the protein CATSDSWALRQGVHGYTF.

The chain carries TRBV28 and TRBJ1-5, with TRBD1 matching 9 bases. The CDR3 sequence is 19 residues long. CDR1 is MDHEN, CDR2 SYDVKM, per germline. V was clipped by 6 bases and J by 2 bases; unmatched bases: 17. CDR3 residues: CASSQAGTGRKGGNQPQHF. The CDR3 nucleotides are TGTGCCAGCAGCCAGGCCGGGACAGGGAGGAAGGGTGGCAATCAGCCCCAGCATTTT. Looking up the rest from reference TRBV28 and TRBJ1-5 gives the full variable domain: DVKVTQSSRYLVKRTGEKVFLECVQDMDHENMFWYRQDPGLGLRLIYFSYDVKMKEKGDIPEGYSVSREKKERFSLILESASTNQTSMYLCASSQAGTGRKGGNQPQHFGDGTRLSIL.

This chain connects TRBV6-5 to TRBJ2-1, with D hard to call. The CDR3 is 15 amino acids. From germline, CDR1 is MNHEY and CDR2 SVGAGI. Trimming removed 10 bases from V and 0 bases from J, with 16 bases in between. The CDR3 sequence: CATRSRRSSYNEQFF. The CDR3 DNA is TGTGCCACCAGGTCAAGACGGAGCTCCTACAATGAGCAGTTCTTC.

The rearrangement joins TRBV7-2 to TRBJ1-2; possible D gene TRBD1, 6 bases. The V end lost 4 bases, the J end lost 7 bases, and 16 bases lay between the germline ends. Germline V gene sequence: CDR1 SGHTA, CDR2 FQGNSA. The CDR3 is made up of 14 amino acids. The CDR3 spells CASSSSQGSGGYTF. CDR3 nucleotides: TGTGCCAGCAGCTCATCCCAGGGGAGTGGTGGCTACACCTTC.

This clone has just a few counts. The rearrangement links TRBV29-1 to TRBJ2-7; 8 bases match TRBD2. The germline V gene encodes CDR1 SQVTM and CDR2 ANQGSEA. The CDR3 spans 16 residues. V was pared by 1 base and J by 3 bases, with 11 bases of the junction left unmatched. In DNA, the CDR3 is TGCAGCGTTGAAGTTCCGTCGGGGGGGGTCCTCTACGAGCAGTACTTC. Translating it yields CSVEVPSGGVLYEQYF.

The chain recombines TRBV5-4 with TRBJ1-2; 8 bases map to TRBD1. CDR1 is SGHNT and CDR2 is YYREEE in the germline V gene (reference sequence). This CDR3 spans 17 amino acids. V trimming: 4 bases; J trimming: 4 bases; junction bases outside the gene matches: 15. DNA for the CDR3: TGTGCCAGCAGCCCAGGGGGCGCGGGGGACGCTATCTATGGCTACACCTTC. This encodes CASSPGGAGDAIYGYTF.

The V and J genes are TRBV18 and TRBJ2-5; no clear D. The V end was cut by 3 bases, the J end by 0 bases, with 2 bases between. The germline gives CDR1 KGHSH, CDR2 LQKENI. This CDR3 is 12 amino acids long. The CDR3 DNA reads TGTGCCAGCTCACCCGACCAAGAGACCCAGTACTTC. It is translated as CASSPDQETQYF.

The chain couples TRBV23-1 to TRBJ2-3; 11 nucleotides agree with TRBD2. TRBV23-1 is an ORF for which the function is uncertain. J lost 6 bases, V lost 0 bases, and 2 bases had no gene match. CDR3 size: 15 residues. In nucleotides, the CDR3 is TGCGCCAGCAGTCAATCGTCTAGCGGGAGGGATACGCAGTATTTT. Translation gives CASSQSSSGRDTQYF.

The rearrangement uses TRBV28 and TRBJ2-1, with D possibly TRBD2 on 5 matching bases. The V end was cut by 6 bases, the J end by 0 bases, with 15 bases between. Germline CDR1 reads MDHEN; CDR2 reads SYDVKM. The CDR3 consists of 16 residues. The CDR3 DNA follows: TGTGCCAGCAGGATAGGGAGTGGAATCTCCTACAATGAGCAGTTCTTC. Translating gives CASRIGSGISYNEQFF.

The chain has TRBV11-2 and TRBJ2-1; 7 bases agree with TRBD2. This CDR3 has 16 amino acids. Losses at the gene ends were 5 bases for V and 0 bases for J; bases not matched to a gene: 7. Germline V gene sequence: CDR1 SGHAT, CDR2 FQNNGV. CDR3 in DNA: TGTGCCAGCAGCACGGGACTACCAAGCTCCTACAATGAGCAGTTCTTC. This encodes CASSTGLPSSYNEQFF. Drawing the rest from reference TRBV11-2 and TRBJ2-1, the complete variable domain is EAGVAQSPRYKIIEKRQSVAFWCNPISGHATLYWYQQILGQGPKLLIQFQNNGVVDDSQLPKDRFSAERLKGVDSTLKIQPAKLEDSAVYLCASSTGLPSSYNEQFFGPGTRLTVL.

The chain carries TRBV28 and TRBJ1-2; no reliable D call. Germline CDR1 and CDR2: MDHEN and SYDVKM. Trimming cost V 7 bases and J 2 bases, with 8 bases left between them. The length of the CDR3 is 12 residues. In DNA form, the CDR3 reads TGTGCCAGCAACTCAAACAACTATGGCTACACCTTC. It codes for CASNSNNYGYTF.

This chain links TRBV30 with TRBJ2-7; D is unclear. V was cut by 6 bases and J by 3 bases, with 9 bases left in between. This CDR3 is 11 amino acids long. Germline V lookup: CDR1 GTSNPN, CDR2 SVGIG (reference sequence). CDR3 DNA sequence: TGTGCCTGTGAGGCTCTCTACGAGCAGTACTTC. This gives the protein CACEALYEQYF.

This clone was seen once. The chain employs TRBV5-6 and TRBJ1-6; possibly TRBD1 for D (5 bases). Trimming removed 4 bases at V and 6 bases at J, with 8 bases between. CDR1 SGHDT and CDR2 YYEEEE come from the germline V gene. There are 13 residues in the CDR3. Written as DNA, the CDR3 is TGTGCCAGCAGCAGACAGTCTAATTCACCCCTCCACTTT. Amino acid sequence: CASSRQSNSPLHF.

This chain joins TRBV10-3 and TRBJ2-1, with D unresolved. Germline-derived CDR1 and CDR2 are ENHRY and SYGVKD. V was pared by 2 bases and J by 8 bases, with 10 bases between. The CDR3 length is 13 residues. CDR3 sequence (DNA): TGTGCCATCAGTGAGACCCAGTACCATGAGCAGTTCTTC. Translation: CAISETQYHEQFF.